The 7 T cell receptor beta chains below all came from one sample that was sequenced in a study of blood T cell repertoires in COVID-19 (dated by TCRdb to about 2020). Libraries were prepared through the immunoSEQ multiplex PCR assay. TCRdb limited this immuneACCESS table to in-frame rearrangements with V and J called. A share of clones is missing; checked studies link under half to unresolved V genes, and the rest is unexplained. The sample records 400,000 to 450,000 clones, 90% of which are singletons. Of the sample, more than 0.55% is held by the ten largest clones. The source material was PBMCs or T cells enriched from blood (not recorded which). These receptors were collected from a young man who had recovered from COVID-19.

V and J are TRBV28 and TRBJ2-2; no firm D call. V was trimmed by 3 bases and J by 4 bases, leaving 9 bases between them. CDR1 MDHEN and CDR2 SYDVKM come from the germline V gene. The CDR3 length is 14 residues. CDR3 amino acids: CASSLPDFTGELFF. CDR3 bases: TGTGCCAGCAGTTTGCCAGATTTCACCGGGGAGCTGTTTTTT.

The J gene is TRBJ1-6, the V gene TRBV2; 7 positions agree with TRBD1. V lost 7 bases and J lost 7; bases outside the gene matches: 7. This CDR3 has 14 amino acids. The germline V gene has CDR1 SNHLY and CDR2 FYNNEI. The CDR3 loop is CASNRDSENSPLHF. Here the CDR3 DNA reads TGTGCCAGCAACCGGGACAGCGAGAATTCACCCCTCCACTTT.

On this clone itself: In the same sample, other DNA sequences code for this CDR3. The V call is TRBV18, the J call TRBJ1-1; no firm D call. The germline V and J ends were trimmed by 2 bases and 1 base, with 5 bases remaining between them. CDR1 KGHSH and CDR2 LQKENI come from the germline V gene. The CDR3 sequence is 13 residues long. The CDR3 DNA is TGTGCCAGCTCACCAGGCCAGAACACTGAAGCTTTCTTT. Translation gives CASSPGQNTEAFF. Combining the CDR3 with reference TRBV18 and TRBJ1-1 gives the whole variable domain NAGVMQNPRHLVRRRGQEARLRCSPMKGHSHVYWYRQLPEEGLKFMVYLQKENIIDESGMPKERFSAEFPKEGPSILRIQQVVRGDSAAYFCASSPGQNTEAFFGQGTRLTVV.

The genes are TRBV18 and TRBJ2-1; no definite D call. Germline values: CDR1 KGHSH, CDR2 LQKENI. The CDR3 totals 10 residues. V was clipped by 4 bases and J by 9 bases, with 4 bases between them. The CDR3 is CASSLSEQFF. The CDR3 bases are TGTGCCAGCTCACTGAGTGAGCAGTTCTTC.

The chain combines TRBV27 with TRBJ1-1; D is undetermined. V was trimmed by 0 bases and J by 0 bases, leaving 11 bases between them. The CDR3 totals 16 residues. Germline loops: CDR1 MNHEY, CDR2 SMNVEV (reference sequence). This CDR3 reads CASSLSPAGMNTEAFF. In DNA form, the CDR3 reads TGTGCCAGCAGTTTATCCCCGGCAGGCATGAACACTGAAGCTTTCTTT.

V usage is TRBV6-1 and J usage is TRBJ1-5; the D is unclear. This CDR3 spans 15 amino acids. Between the trimmed V and J ends, which lost 2 bases and 0 bases, there was a span of 8 bases. The V gene's germline CDR1 is MNHNS and CDR2 SASEGT. The CDR3 region is CASSEFPYSNQPQHF. The DNA of the CDR3 is TGTGCCAGCAGTGAATTCCCGTATAGCAATCAGCCCCAGCATTTT.

V usage is TRBV7-9 and J usage is TRBJ1-1, with D tentatively TRBD1 (6 bases). The CDR3 spans 12 residues. Germline V CDR1 and CDR2: SEHNR, FQNEAQ (reference sequence). Between the trimmed V and J ends, which lost 3 bases and 11 bases, there was a span of 13 bases. The CDR3 bases are TGTGCCAGCAGCTTTTCAGGGGTATGGGCTTTCTTT. Amino acid sequence: CASSFSGVWAFF.